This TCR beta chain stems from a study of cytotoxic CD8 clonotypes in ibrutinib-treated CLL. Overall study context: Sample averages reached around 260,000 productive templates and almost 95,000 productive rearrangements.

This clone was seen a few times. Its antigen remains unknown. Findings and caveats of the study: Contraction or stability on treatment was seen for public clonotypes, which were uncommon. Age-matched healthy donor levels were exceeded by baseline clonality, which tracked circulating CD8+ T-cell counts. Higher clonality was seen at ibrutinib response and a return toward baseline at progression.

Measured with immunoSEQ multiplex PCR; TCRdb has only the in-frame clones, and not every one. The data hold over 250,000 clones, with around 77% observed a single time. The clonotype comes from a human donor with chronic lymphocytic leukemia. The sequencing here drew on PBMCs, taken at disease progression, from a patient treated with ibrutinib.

CDR3 amino acids: CASSEGPPSYEQYF. The CDR3, as DNA: TGCGCCAGCAGTGAGGGGCCGCCGAGTTACGAGCAGTACTTC. V gene TRBV5-1 combines with J gene TRBJ2-7; D is tentatively TRBD1 or TRBD2 (5 bases each). CDR3 length: 14 amino acids. Germline-derived CDR1 and CDR2 are SGHRS and YFSETQ. Trimming left V 5 bases short and J 4 bases short, with 16 bases between.